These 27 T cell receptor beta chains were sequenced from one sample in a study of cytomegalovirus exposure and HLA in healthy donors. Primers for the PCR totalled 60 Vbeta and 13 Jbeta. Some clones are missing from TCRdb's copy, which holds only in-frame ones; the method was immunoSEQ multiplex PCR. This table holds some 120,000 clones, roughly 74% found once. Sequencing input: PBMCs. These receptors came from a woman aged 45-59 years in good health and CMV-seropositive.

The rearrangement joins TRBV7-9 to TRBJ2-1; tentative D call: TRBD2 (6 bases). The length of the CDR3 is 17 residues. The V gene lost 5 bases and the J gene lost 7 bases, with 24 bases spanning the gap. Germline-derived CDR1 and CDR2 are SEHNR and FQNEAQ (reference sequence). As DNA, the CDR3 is TGTGCCAGCAGCCAAACTTCCGGGACTGGAGGGCGGAATGAGCAGTTCTTC. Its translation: CASSQTSGTGGRNEQFF.

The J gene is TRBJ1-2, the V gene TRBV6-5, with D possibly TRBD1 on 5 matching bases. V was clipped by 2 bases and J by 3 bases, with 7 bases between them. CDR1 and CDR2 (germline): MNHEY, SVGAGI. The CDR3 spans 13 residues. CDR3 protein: CASSYARDYGYTF. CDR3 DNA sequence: TGTGCCAGCAGTTACGCCAGGGACTATGGCTACACCTTC.

CDR3 coding DNA: TGTGCCATCCCCGCCGGGACAGGGGGCTCTGGGGCCAACGTCCTGACTTTC. Residues: CAIPAGTGGSGANVLTF. The chain carries TRBV10-3 and TRBJ2-6; 11 nucleotides line up with TRBD1. The germline gives CDR1 ENHRY, CDR2 SYGVKD. Germline trimming cut 8 bases from V and 0 bases from J; bases unmatched to any gene: 6. The CDR3 extends over 17 amino acids.

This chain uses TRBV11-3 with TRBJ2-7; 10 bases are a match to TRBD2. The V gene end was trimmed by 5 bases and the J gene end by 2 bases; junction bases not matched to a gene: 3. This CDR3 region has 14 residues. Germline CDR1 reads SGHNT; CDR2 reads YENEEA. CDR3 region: CASSPSGGAYEQYF. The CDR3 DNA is TGTGCCAGCAGCCCAAGCGGGGGGGCCTACGAGCAGTACTTC.

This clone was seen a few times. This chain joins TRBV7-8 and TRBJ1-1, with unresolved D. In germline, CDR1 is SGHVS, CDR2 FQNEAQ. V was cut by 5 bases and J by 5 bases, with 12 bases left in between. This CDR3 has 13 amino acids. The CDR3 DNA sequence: TGTGCCAGCAGCCCCACAGTGGCGACTGAAGCTTTCTTT. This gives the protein CASSPTVATEAFF.

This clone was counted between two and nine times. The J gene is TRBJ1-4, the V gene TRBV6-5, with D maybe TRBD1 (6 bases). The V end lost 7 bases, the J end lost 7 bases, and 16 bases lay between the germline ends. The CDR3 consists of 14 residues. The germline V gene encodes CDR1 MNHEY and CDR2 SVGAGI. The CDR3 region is CASKLGHEAEKLFF. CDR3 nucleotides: TGTGCCAGCAAGTTGGGACATGAGGCTGAAAAACTGTTTTTT.

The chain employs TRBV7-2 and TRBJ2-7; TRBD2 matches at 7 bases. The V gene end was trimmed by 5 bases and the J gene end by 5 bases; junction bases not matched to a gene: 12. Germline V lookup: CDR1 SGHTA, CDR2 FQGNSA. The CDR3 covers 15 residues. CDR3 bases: TGTGCCAGCAGCCTCCCCCATGGTCGGGGGGACGAGCAGTACTTC. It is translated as CASSLPHGRGDEQYF.

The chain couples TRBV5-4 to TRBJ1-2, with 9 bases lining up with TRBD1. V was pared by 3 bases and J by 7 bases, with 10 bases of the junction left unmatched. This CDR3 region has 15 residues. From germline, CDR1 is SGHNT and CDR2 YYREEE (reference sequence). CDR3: CASSSDRDREAGYTF. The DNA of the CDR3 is TGTGCCAGCAGCTCCGATCGGGACAGGGAGGCTGGCTACACCTTC. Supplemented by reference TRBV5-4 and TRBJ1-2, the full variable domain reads ETGVTQSPTHLIKTRGQQVTLRCSSQSGHNTVSWYQQALGQGPQFIFQYYREEENGRGNFPPRFSGLQFPNYSSELNVNALELDDSALYLCASSSDRDREAGYTFGSGTRLTVV.

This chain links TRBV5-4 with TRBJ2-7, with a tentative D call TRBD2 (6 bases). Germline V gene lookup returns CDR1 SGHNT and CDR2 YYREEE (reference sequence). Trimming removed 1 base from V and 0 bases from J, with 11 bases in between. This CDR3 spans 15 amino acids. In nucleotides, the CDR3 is TGTGCCAGCAGCTTGCAGCGGGTTACCTCCTACGAGCAGTACTTC. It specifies CASSLQRVTSYEQYF. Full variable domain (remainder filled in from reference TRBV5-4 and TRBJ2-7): ETGVTQSPTHLIKTRGQQVTLRCSSQSGHNTVSWYQQALGQGPQFIFQYYREEENGRGNFPPRFSGLQFPNYSSELNVNALELDDSALYLCASSLQRVTSYEQYFGPGTRLTVT.

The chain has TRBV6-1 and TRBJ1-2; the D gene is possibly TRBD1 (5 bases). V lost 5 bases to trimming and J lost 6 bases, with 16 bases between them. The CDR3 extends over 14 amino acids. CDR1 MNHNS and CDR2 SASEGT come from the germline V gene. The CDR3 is CASSLILGQDGYTF. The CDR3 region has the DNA TGTGCCAGCAGTTTGATCCTTGGACAAGATGGCTACACCTTC.

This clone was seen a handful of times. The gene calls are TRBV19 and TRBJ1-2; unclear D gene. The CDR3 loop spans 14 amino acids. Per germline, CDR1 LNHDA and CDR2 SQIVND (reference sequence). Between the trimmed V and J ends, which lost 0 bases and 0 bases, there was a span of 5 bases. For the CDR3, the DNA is TGTGCCAGTAGTATAGAACAAGCTAACTATGGCTACACCTTC. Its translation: CASSIEQANYGYTF.

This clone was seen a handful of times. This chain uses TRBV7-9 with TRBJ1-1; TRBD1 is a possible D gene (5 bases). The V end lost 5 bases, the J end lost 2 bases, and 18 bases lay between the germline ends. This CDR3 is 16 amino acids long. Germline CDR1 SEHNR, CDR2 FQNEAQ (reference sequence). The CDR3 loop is CASSPQGTLQNTEAFF. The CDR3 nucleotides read TGTGCCAGCAGCCCACAAGGGACTCTGCAAAACACTGAAGCTTTCTTT. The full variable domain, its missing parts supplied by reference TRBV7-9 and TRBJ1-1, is DTGVSQNPRHKITKRGQNVTFRCDPISEHNRLYWYRQTLGQGPEFLTYFQNEAQLEKSRLLSDRFSAERPKGSFSTLEIQRTEQGDSAMYLCASSPQGTLQNTEAFFGQGTRLTVV.

The CDR3 loop reads CASGNELADTQYF. The CDR3 DNA reads TGTGCTAGCGGGAACGAGCTAGCTGATACGCAGTATTTT. The V gene is TRBV7-7, the J gene TRBJ2-3; 8 bases fit TRBD2. CDR1 is SSHAT and CDR2 is FNYEAQ in the germline V gene (reference sequence). The CDR3 extends over 13 amino acids.

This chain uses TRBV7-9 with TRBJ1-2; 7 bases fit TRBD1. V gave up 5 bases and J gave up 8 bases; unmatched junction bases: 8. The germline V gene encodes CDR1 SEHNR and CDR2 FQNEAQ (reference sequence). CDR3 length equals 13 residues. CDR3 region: CASSQGQRLGYTF. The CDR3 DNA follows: TGTGCCAGCAGCCAGGGACAGCGGCTCGGCTACACCTTC.

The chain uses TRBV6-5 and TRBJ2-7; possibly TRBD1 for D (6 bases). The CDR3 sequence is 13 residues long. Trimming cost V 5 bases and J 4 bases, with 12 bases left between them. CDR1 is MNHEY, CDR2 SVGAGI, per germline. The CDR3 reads CASSHATGYEQYF. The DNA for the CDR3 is TGTGCCAGCAGTCACGCGACAGGTTACGAGCAGTACTTC.

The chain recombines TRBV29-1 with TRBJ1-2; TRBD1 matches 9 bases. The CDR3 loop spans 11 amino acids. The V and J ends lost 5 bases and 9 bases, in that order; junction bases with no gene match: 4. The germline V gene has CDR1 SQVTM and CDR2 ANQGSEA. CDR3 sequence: CSVMTGGSYTF. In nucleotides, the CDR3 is TGCAGCGTTATGACAGGGGGGAGCTACACCTTC.

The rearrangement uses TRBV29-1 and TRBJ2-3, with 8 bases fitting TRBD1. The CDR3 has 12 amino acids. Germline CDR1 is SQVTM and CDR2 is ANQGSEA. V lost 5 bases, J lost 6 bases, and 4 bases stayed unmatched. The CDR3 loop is CSVLTGADTQYF. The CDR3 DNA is TGCAGCGTTCTGACAGGGGCCGATACGCAGTATTTT.

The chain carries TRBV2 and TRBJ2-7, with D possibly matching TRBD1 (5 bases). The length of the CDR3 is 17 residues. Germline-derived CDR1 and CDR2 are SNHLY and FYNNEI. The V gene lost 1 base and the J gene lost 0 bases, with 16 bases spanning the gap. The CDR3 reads CASSEGPRQPSSYEQYF. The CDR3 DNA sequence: TGTGCCAGCAGTGAAGGTCCCCGACAGCCGAGCTCCTACGAGCAGTACTTC. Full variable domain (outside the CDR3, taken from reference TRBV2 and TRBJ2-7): EPEVTQTPSHQVTQMGQEVILRCVPISNHLYFYWYRQILGQKVEFLVSFYNNEISEKSEIFDDQFSVERPDGSNFTLKIRSTKLEDSAMYFCASSEGPRQPSSYEQYFGPGTRLTVT.

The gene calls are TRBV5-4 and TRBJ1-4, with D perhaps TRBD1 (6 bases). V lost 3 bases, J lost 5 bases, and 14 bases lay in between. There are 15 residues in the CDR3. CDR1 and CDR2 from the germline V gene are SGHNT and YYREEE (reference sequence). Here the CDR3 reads CASSSSYTGNEKLFF. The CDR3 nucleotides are TGTGCCAGCAGCTCCTCCTACACAGGGAATGAAAAACTGTTTTTT.

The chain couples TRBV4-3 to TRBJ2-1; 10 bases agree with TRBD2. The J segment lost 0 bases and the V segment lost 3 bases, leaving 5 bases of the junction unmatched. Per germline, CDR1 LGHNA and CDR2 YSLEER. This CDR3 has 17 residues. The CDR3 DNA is TGCGCCAGCAGCCACGAGCTAGCGGGGGTCTCCTACAATGAGCAGTTCTTC. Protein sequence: CASSHELAGVSYNEQFF.

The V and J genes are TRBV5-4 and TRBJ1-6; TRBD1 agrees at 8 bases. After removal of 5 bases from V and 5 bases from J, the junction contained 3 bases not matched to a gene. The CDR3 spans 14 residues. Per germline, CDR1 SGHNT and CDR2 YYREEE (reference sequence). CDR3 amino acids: CASRKTGDNSPLHF. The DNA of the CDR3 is TGTGCCAGCAGGAAGACAGGGGATAATTCACCCCTCCACTTT.

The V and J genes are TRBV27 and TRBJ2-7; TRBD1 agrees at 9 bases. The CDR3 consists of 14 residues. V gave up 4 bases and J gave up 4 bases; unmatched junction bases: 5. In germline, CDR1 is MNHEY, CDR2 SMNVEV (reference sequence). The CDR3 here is CASSSRGQGYEQYF. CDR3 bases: TGTGCCAGCAGTTCCCGGGGACAGGGATACGAGCAGTACTTC.

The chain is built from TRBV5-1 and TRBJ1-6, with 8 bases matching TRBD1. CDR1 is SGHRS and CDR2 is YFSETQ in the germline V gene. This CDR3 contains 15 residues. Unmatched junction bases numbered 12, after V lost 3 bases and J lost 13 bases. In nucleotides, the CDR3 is TGCGCCAGCAGCTCGACCGGGACAGGCGCGGGTCCCCTCCACTTT. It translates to CASSSTGTGAGPLHF.

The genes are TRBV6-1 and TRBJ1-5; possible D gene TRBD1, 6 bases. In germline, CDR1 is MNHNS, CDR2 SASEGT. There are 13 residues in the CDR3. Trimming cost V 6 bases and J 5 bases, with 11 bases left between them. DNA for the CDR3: TGTGCCAGCAGCCCCCAGGGGTATCAGCCCCAGCATTTT. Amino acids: CASSPQGYQPQHF.

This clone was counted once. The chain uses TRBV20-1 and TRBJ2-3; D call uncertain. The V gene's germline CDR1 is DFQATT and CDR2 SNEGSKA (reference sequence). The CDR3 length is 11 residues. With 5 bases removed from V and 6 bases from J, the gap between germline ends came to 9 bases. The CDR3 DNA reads TGCAGTGCTGAGTGGTTGGATACGCAGTATTTT. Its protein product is CSAEWLDTQYF.

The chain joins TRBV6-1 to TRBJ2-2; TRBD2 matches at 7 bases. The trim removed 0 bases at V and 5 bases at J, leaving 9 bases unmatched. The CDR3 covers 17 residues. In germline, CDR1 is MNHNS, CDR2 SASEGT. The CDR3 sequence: CASSEALGGGRTGELFF. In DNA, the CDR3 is TGTGCCAGCAGTGAAGCGCTTGGCGGGGGTAGGACCGGGGAGCTGTTTTTT.

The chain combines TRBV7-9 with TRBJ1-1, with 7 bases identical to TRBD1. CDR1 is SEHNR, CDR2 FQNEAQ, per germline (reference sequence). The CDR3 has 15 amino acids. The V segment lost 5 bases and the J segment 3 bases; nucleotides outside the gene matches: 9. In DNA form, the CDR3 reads TGTGCCAGCAGCAAGACAGGGAGTCTTGACACTGAAGCTTTCTTT. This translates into CASSKTGSLDTEAFF.